The 9 T cell receptor beta chains listed next were all sequenced from one sample in a study of beta chain features in type 1 diabetes. TCRB transcripts that were expressed got sequenced, as all of the isolated RNA had been reverse transcribed. Generated by immunoSEQ multiplex PCR, the TCRdb table keeps only in-frame clones and is missing some. Found here are around 250,000 clones, under 70% of them singletons; the top ten hold around 0.05%. Sequencing was carried out using naive CD4+ T cells from blood. The receptors shown here come from a man younger than 45 in good health.

The rearrangement joins TRBV29-1 to TRBJ2-1; TRBD2 agrees at 11 bases. Trimming at V came to 4 bases and at J to 9 bases, leaving 5 bases not matched to a gene. Germline loops: CDR1 SQVTM, CDR2 ANQGSEA. The CDR3 spans 13 residues. CDR3 amino acids: CSVGPGLAVEQFF. The DNA of the CDR3 is TGCAGCGTTGGACCGGGACTAGCGGTTGAGCAGTTCTTC.

This clone was seen only a few times. DNA of the CDR3: TGTGCCAGGCGCGACAGGGTGGAGACCCAGTACTTC. Its translation is CARRDRVETQYF. The chain uses TRBV5-6 and TRBJ2-5, with 7 bases that match TRBD1. The CDR3 runs to 12 residues. V lost 8 bases and J lost 5; bases outside the gene matches: 6. CDR1 and CDR2 (germline): SGHDT, YYEEEE.

The V and J genes are TRBV20-1 and TRBJ2-7; possible D gene TRBD1, 6 bases. Germline V gene sequence: CDR1 DFQATT, CDR2 SNEGSKA (reference sequence). V lost 6 bases and J 6 bases, leaving 12 bases between the germline ends. The CDR3 loop spans 11 amino acids. The CDR3 sequence is CSAAQGSEQYF. CDR3 in DNA: TGCAGTGCAGCACAGGGAAGCGAGCAGTACTTC.

Only a few counts were recorded for this clone. This chain links TRBV4-3 with TRBJ2-7; D tentatively reads TRBD1 or TRBD2 (5 bases each). V dropped 4 bases and J dropped 3 bases, with 10 bases sitting between them. CDR1 LGHNA and CDR2 YSLEER come from the germline V gene. CDR3 length equals 13 residues. The DNA for the CDR3 is TGCGCCAGCAGCCGGGACGTTTACTACGAGCAGTACTTC. Its protein product is CASSRDVYYEQYF.

This clone has a handful of counts. This chain joins TRBV29-1 and TRBJ2-1, with 11 bases that match TRBD2. The CDR3 has 14 amino acids. The J segment lost 4 bases and the V segment lost 5 bases, leaving 4 bases of the junction unmatched. The germline CDR1 and CDR2 sequences are SQVTM and ANQGSEA. The CDR3 nucleotides are TGCAGCGTTTCCGGGACTAGCGGATACAATGAGCAGTTCTTC. It yields the protein CSVSGTSGYNEQFF.

This chain joins TRBV4-1 and TRBJ1-5; 10 bases align to TRBD1. CDR1 and CDR2 (germline): MGHRA, YSYEKL. The length of the CDR3 is 18 residues. Trimming removed 1 base from V and 4 bases from J; junction bases left unmatched: 10. In DNA, the CDR3 is TGCGCCAGCAGCCAAGGACAGGGGGCAGGTCGAGGGAATCAGCCCCAGCATTTT. As protein: CASSQGQGAGRGNQPQHF.

In its sample, this clone was seen a few times. As DNA, the CDR3 is TGCAGCGCCACGGGACTAGCGGAAGCCTACAATGAGCAGTTCTTC. Protein product: CSATGLAEAYNEQFF. The rearrangement links TRBV29-1 to TRBJ2-1, with TRBD2 identical over 11 bases. This CDR3 comprises 15 residues. The V gene end was trimmed by 7 bases and the J gene end by 2 bases; junction bases not matched to a gene: 7. The germline V gene encodes CDR1 SQVTM and CDR2 ANQGSEA.

V gene TRBV20-1 combines with J gene TRBJ2-4, with D hard to call. This CDR3 comprises 11 residues. The germline V gene encodes CDR1 DFQATT and CDR2 SNEGSKA (reference sequence). V was pared by 3 bases and J by 5 bases, with 5 bases between. The CDR3 spells CSASRQNIQYF. The CDR3 region has the DNA TGCAGTGCTAGCCGCCAAAACATTCAGTACTTC.

This clone came up once. The gene calls are TRBV6-6 and TRBJ2-5, with 8 bases matching TRBD2. The V and J ends lost 7 bases and 5 bases, in that order; junction bases with no gene match: 9. The germline CDR1 and CDR2 sequences are MNHNY and SVGAGI (reference sequence). The CDR3 runs to 14 residues. This CDR3 is CASNNRGGGETQYF. CDR3 nucleotides: TGTGCCAGCAACAACCGGGGGGGCGGCGAGACCCAGTACTTC.